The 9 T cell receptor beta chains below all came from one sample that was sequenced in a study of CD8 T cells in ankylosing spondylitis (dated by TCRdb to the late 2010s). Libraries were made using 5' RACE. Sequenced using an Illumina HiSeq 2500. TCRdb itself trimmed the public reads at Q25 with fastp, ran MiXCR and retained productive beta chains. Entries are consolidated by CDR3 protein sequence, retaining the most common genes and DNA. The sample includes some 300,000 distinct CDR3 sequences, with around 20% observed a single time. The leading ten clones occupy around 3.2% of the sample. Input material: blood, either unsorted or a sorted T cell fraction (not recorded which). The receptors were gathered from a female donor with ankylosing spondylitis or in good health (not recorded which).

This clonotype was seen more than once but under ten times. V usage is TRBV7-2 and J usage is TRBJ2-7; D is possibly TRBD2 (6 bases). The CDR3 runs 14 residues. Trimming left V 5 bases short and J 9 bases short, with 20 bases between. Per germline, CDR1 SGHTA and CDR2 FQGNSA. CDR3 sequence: CASSKGTPPEGQYF. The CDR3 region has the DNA TGTGCCAGCAGCAAGGGGACTCCTCCTGAGGGGCAGTACTTC.

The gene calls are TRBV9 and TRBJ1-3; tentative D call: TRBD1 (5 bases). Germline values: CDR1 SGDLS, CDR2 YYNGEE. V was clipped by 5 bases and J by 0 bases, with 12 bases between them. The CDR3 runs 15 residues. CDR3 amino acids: CASSSGGDSGNTIYF. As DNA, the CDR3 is TGTGCCAGCAGTTCTGGGGGGGACTCTGGAAACACCATATATTTT.

CDR3 sequence reads: CASSLVRTPRTDTQYF. The CDR3 coding sequence is TGTGCCAGCAGCTTAGTTCGGACTCCCCGCACAGATACGCAGTATTTT. The chain has TRBV7-2 and TRBJ2-3, with TRBD2 as a possible D gene (5 bases). The ends were cut back, 1 base at V and 1 base at J, with 12 bases in the middle. Germline CDR1 SGHTA, CDR2 FQGNSA. This CDR3 is built from 16 residues.

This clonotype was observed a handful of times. Here the CDR3 DNA reads TGTGCCAGCAGCTTCGGACTAGGGTCCGCCGAGCAGTTCTTC. Its protein is CASSFGLGSAEQFF. The V gene is TRBV7-3, the J gene TRBJ2-1, with 7 bases aligning to TRBD2. After removal of 3 bases from V and 10 bases from J, the junction contained 9 bases not matched to a gene. The CDR3 loop spans 14 amino acids. Germline V gene data show CDR1 as SGHTA and CDR2 as FQGTGA. The variable domain in full, with the rest retrieved from reference TRBV7-3 and TRBJ2-1, is GAGVSQTPSNKVTEKGKYVELRCDPISGHTALYWYRQSLGQGPEFLIYFQGTGAADDSGLPNDRFFAVRPEGSVSTLKIQRTERGDSAVYLCASSFGLGSAEQFFGPGTRLTVL.

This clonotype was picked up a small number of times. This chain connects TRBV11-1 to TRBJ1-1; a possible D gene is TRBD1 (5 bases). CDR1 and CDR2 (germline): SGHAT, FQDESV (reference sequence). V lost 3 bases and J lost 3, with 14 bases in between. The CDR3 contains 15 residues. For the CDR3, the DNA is TGTGCCAGCAGCTTTCCGGGGGTTGCCTACACTGAAGCTTTCTTT. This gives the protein CASSFPGVAYTEAFF.

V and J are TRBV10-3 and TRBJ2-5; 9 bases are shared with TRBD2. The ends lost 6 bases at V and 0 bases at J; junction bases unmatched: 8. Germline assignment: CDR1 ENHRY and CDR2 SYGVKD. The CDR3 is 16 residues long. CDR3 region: CAISLGAGGHQETQYF. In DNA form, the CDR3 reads TGTGCCATCAGCCTTGGGGCGGGAGGGCACCAAGAGACCCAGTACTTC.

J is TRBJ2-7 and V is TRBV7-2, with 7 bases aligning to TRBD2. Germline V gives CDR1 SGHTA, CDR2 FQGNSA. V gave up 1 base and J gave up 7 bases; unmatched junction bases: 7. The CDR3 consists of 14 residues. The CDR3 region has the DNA TGTGCCAGCAGCTTAGGCCCGGGGACTACGGAGCAGTACTTC. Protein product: CASSLGPGTTEQYF.

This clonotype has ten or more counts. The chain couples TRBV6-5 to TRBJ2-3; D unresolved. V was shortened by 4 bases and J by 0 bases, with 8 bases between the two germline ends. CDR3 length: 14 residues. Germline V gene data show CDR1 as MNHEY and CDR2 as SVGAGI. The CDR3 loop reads CASSSRASTDTQYF. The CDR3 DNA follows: TGTGCCAGCAGTTCCCGGGCCAGCACAGATACGCAGTATTTT.

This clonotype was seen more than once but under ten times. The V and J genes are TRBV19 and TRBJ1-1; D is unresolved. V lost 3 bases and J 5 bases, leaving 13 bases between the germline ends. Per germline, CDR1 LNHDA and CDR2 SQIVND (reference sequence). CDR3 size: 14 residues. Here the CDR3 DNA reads TGTGCCAGTAGTATCCGTGGAGGGAGGACTGAAGCTTTCTTT. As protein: CASSIRGGRTEAFF. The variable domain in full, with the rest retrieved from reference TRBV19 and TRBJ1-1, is DGGITQSPKYLFRKEGQNVTLSCEQNLNHDAMYWYRQDPGQGLRLIYYSQIVNDFQKGDIAEGYSVSREKKESFPLTVTSAQKNPTAFYLCASSIRGGRTEAFFGQGTRLTVV.